These 9 T cell receptor beta chains originate from one sample sequenced in a study of T cells in Graves' hyperthyroidism and ophthalmopathy. Amplification yielded TCR beta CDR3 regions, with RNA transcripts as the source. The HTBI set primed first-round TCR CDR3 RT-PCR. TCRdb re-analysed the multiplex PCR reads in MiXCR, keeping a single row per CDR3 protein. The repertoire holds hundreds of thousands of distinct CDR3 sequences, with roughly 15% as singletons. The specimen sequenced was blood. These receptors all come from a woman between 25 and 40 years old with Graves' hyperthyroidism.

The chain recombines TRBV5-4 with TRBJ2-2; 9 positions match TRBD2. Per the germline V gene, CDR1 is SGHNT and CDR2 is YYREEE (reference sequence). The CDR3 covers 17 residues. With V trimmed by 5 bases and J by 4 bases, 12 bases remained unmatched. CDR3 residues: CASSEGLAGLGTGELFF. In DNA, the CDR3 is TGTGCCAGCAGTGAAGGGCTAGCGGGGTTGGGCACCGGGGAGCTGTTTTTT.

This clonotype was recorded many times. The chain has TRBV6-1 and TRBJ2-7, with 9 positions matching TRBD2. The CDR3 sequence is 14 residues long. V shed 4 bases, J shed 4 bases, and the junction held 5 bases outside the gene matches. Germline lookup yields CDR1 MNHNS and CDR2 SASEGT. The CDR3 loop is CASSGSGSFYEQYF. Here the CDR3 DNA reads TGTGCCAGCAGTGGTAGCGGGAGTTTTTACGAGCAGTACTTC.

This clonotype was counted ten times or more. J is TRBJ1-5 and V is TRBV28, with D possibly matching TRBD1 (6 bases). Looked up from germline, CDR1 is MDHEN and CDR2 is SYDVKM. V was trimmed by 5 bases and J by 3 bases, leaving 17 bases between them. This CDR3 comprises 16 residues. The CDR3 coding sequence is TGTGCCAGCAGTAACTACAGGGTGGGGGACAATCAGCCCCAGCATTTT. It yields the protein CASSNYRVGDNQPQHF.

The table lists this clonotype with a count of one. J is TRBJ1-6 and V is TRBV10-3, with D unresolved. CDR3 length: 12 amino acids. From germline, CDR1 is ENHRY and CDR2 SYGVKD. Between the trimmed V and J ends, which lost 6 bases and 12 bases, there was a span of 12 bases. This CDR3 is CAIRGVDGPLHF. The CDR3 DNA sequence: TGTGCCATCAGGGGAGTGGACGGACCCCTCCACTTT.

This clonotype was seen repeatedly, ten times or more. The CDR3 bases are TGTGCCAGCAGCTTTTCTGCACAAGAGACCCAGTACTTC. It codes for CASSFSAQETQYF. The rearrangement links TRBV7-2 to TRBJ2-5; no clear D. Germline V CDR1 and CDR2: SGHTA, FQGNSA. Trimming took 3 bases from V and 2 from J, leaving 7 bases between them. This CDR3 is 13 amino acids long.

The sample holds many counts of this clonotype. This rearrangement joins TRBV30 to TRBJ1-5, with no clear D. With 4 bases removed from V and 1 base from J, the gap between germline ends came to 8 bases. Per the germline V gene, CDR1 is GTSNPN and CDR2 is SVGIG (reference sequence). This CDR3 is 13 amino acids long. Written as DNA, the CDR3 is TGTGCCTGGACAGGAGGGAGCAATCAGCCCCAGCATTTT. As protein: CAWTGGSNQPQHF. The full variable domain, with the rest looked up from reference TRBV30 and TRBJ1-5, is SQTIHQWPATLVQPVGSPLSLECTVEGTSNPNLYWYRQAAGRGLQLLFYSVGIGQISSEVPQNLSASRPQDRQFILSSKKLLLSDSGFYLCAWTGGSNQPQHFGDGTRLSIL.

The J gene is TRBJ2-5, the V gene TRBV20-1; 11 bases agree with TRBD1. Trimming removed 6 bases from V and 6 bases from J; junction bases left unmatched: 12. The CDR3 is 15 amino acids. Germline V gene sequence: CDR1 DFQATT, CDR2 SNEGSKA (reference sequence). This chain's CDR3 is CSAIIPGTGGKTQYF. The CDR3 coding sequence is TGCAGTGCAATTATTCCCGGGACAGGGGGAAAGACCCAGTACTTC.

This clonotype was counted only a few times. The chain carries TRBV12-3 or TRBV12-4 and TRBJ2-5, with D unclear. V was clipped by 6 bases and J by 4 bases, with 6 bases between them. There are 11 residues in the CDR3. The CDR3: CASSDLETQYF. CDR3 bases: TGTGCCAGCAGCGATTTAGAGACCCAGTACTTC.

About this clonotype: With a much larger clone just one base away, this may be a read error. This sequence joins TRBV20-1 and TRBJ2-3; 9 bases are shared with TRBD2. Per the germline V gene, CDR1 is DFQATT and CDR2 is SNEGSKA (reference sequence). With 4 bases clipped from V and 7 bases from J, the junction kept 9 bases outside the gene matches. The CDR3 length is 14 residues. The CDR3 nucleotides are TGCAGTGCTAAGAAGCGGGGGGCCTTAAATACGCAGTATTTT. Translated: CSAKKRGALNTQYF.